This T cell receptor beta chain was sequenced during a study of shared clonotypes between healthy human individuals. In the study overall: A couple of women and a few men aged 18 to 49 made up the donors.

Per germline, CDR1 MGHDK and CDR2 SYGVNS. The CDR3 spans 11 residues. Trimming removed 5 bases from V and 3 bases from J, with 4 bases in between. Assay used: immunoSEQ multiplex PCR; TCRdb lists only in-frame clones, some missing. The table includes around 1.4 million clones, approximately 98.5% detected once. The sequence derives from a man younger than 40 in good health. What was sequenced was naive CD4+ T cells sorted from blood. Subset specified: CD45RA+ positively selected. The J gene is TRBJ2-5, the V gene TRBV25-1, with no clear D. The CDR3 is CASSREETQYF. CDR3 nucleotides: TGTGCCAGCAGTAGGGAAGAGACCCAGTACTTC.